The 14 T cell receptor beta chains below come from one sample, sequenced in a study of shared clonotypes between healthy human individuals. Only CD45RO-negative cells positively selected for CCR7 counted as naive CD8 cells, so terminally differentiated effector memory CD45RA+ cells were excluded. Clones were read by immunoSEQ multiplex PCR, and TCRdb kept only the in-frame ones, dropping some. The sample consists of about 2.1 million clones, around 93% of them appearing once. The source material was naive CD8+ T cells from PBMCs. Source of these receptors: a man between 18 and 29 years old in good health. Some clones in this sample may be carry-over from other donors' samples.

The chain employs TRBV20-1 and TRBJ2-7; tentative D call: TRBD2 (5 bases). The length of the CDR3 is 11 residues. The germline V gene encodes CDR1 DFQATT and CDR2 SNEGSKA (reference sequence). CDR3 in DNA: TGCGGAGGTGGCACAGACTACGAGCAGTACTTC. Amino acid sequence: CGGGTDYEQYF.

This chain links TRBV6-5 with TRBJ2-7, with 8 positions matching TRBD1. The CDR3 is 14 amino acids. CDR1 is MNHEY, CDR2 SVGAGI, per germline. V was pared by 2 bases and J by 4 bases, with 4 bases of the junction left unmatched. The chain's CDR3 is CASSYARTGYEQYF. The CDR3 DNA sequence: TGTGCCAGCAGTTACGCACGGACAGGGTACGAGCAGTACTTC.

This chain joins TRBV9 and TRBJ2-5; TRBD2 is a possible D gene (6 bases). The CDR3 totals 15 residues. From germline, CDR1 is SGDLS and CDR2 YYNGEE. V lost 4 bases, J lost 2 bases, and 15 bases lay in between. The CDR3 DNA is TGTGCCAGCAGCTTAGGAGGGAGTAAACAAGAGACCCAGTACTTC. Amino acids: CASSLGGSKQETQYF.

This chain links TRBV14 with TRBJ2-7, with D tentatively TRBD2 (5 bases). The CDR3 runs 16 residues. V lost 1 base and J lost 6, with 19 bases in between. The V gene's germline CDR1 is SGHDN and CDR2 FVKESK. The CDR3 here is CASSQGSGGSTSEQYF. The CDR3 nucleotides read TGTGCCAGCAGCCAAGGATCGGGTGGGAGTACCTCCGAGCAGTACTTC.

This rearrangement joins TRBV6-1 to TRBJ1-4; D may be TRBD1 (5 bases). The CDR3 spans 14 residues. Germline CDR1 MNHNS, CDR2 SASEGT. V was clipped by 8 bases and J by 6 bases, with 16 bases between them. This CDR3 is CASLGRVWDEKLFF. DNA for the CDR3: TGTGCCAGCCTTGGCAGGGTCTGGGATGAAAAACTGTTTTTT.

The chain couples TRBV7-9 to TRBJ1-2; TRBD1 matches 8 bases. The CDR3 runs 15 residues. After removal of 4 bases from V and 4 bases from J, the junction contained 8 bases not matched to a gene. Germline values: CDR1 SEHNR, CDR2 FQNEAQ (reference sequence). The DNA of the CDR3 is TGTGCCAGCAGCTCCTTCGACAGGGGATTCTATGGCTACACCTTC. Its protein is CASSSFDRGFYGYTF.

The chain combines TRBV11-2 with TRBJ2-2, with D unresolved. There are 16 residues in the CDR3. The germline V gene has CDR1 SGHAT and CDR2 FQNNGV. Trimming removed 1 base from V and 1 base from J, with 10 bases in between. CDR3 region: CASSLGVVMNTGELFF. DNA of the CDR3: TGTGCCAGCAGCTTAGGGGTGGTAATGAACACCGGGGAGCTGTTTTTT.

This sequence joins TRBV28 and TRBJ2-7; D gene unclear. This CDR3 is 13 amino acids long. Between the trimmed V and J ends, which lost 11 bases and 1 base, there was a span of 15 bases. The germline V gene encodes CDR1 MDHEN and CDR2 SYDVKM. This chain's CDR3 is CASRFRGSYEQYF. CDR3 in DNA: TGTGCCTCCAGATTTCGAGGTTCCTACGAGCAGTACTTC. Filled out from reference TRBV28 and TRBJ2-7, the complete variable domain reads DVKVTQSSRYLVKRTGEKVFLECVQDMDHENMFWYRQDPGLGLRLIYFSYDVKMKEKGDIPEGYSVSREKKERFSLILESASTNQTSMYLCASRFRGSYEQYFGPGTRLTVT.

The J gene is TRBJ1-1, the V gene TRBV19; D not resolved. Germline CDR1 LNHDA, CDR2 SQIVND (reference sequence). Trimming pared 3 bases from V and 1 base from J, leaving 18 bases between. The CDR3 sequence is 17 residues long. This CDR3 reads CASSMDSVSPGNTEAFF. CDR3 bases: TGTGCCAGTAGTATGGATTCGGTCTCCCCAGGGAACACTGAAGCTTTCTTT.

CDR3 DNA sequence: TGTGCCAGCAGTTCACCGGGGACTAGCGGGAGGAGTTGGGATGAGCAGTTCTTC. Its translation: CASSSPGTSGRSWDEQFF. The rearrangement joins TRBV27 to TRBJ2-1; TRBD2 agrees at 15 bases. Germline CDR1 is MNHEY and CDR2 is SMNVEV (reference sequence). The CDR3 runs to 18 residues. The ends lost 4 bases at V and 8 bases at J; junction bases unmatched: 12.

As concerns this clone: In the same sample, other DNA sequences code for this CDR3. The chain uses TRBV27 and TRBJ2-7; 11 nucleotides match TRBD2. Unmatched junction bases numbered 6, after V lost 6 bases and J lost 2 bases. The CDR3 contains 15 residues. The germline V gene has CDR1 MNHEY and CDR2 SMNVEV (reference sequence). In nucleotides, the CDR3 is TGTGCCAGCAGCCCCGGGACTAGCGGCACCTACGAGCAGTACTTC. This gives the protein CASSPGTSGTYEQYF.

The chain employs TRBV14 and TRBJ1-1; 7 nucleotides align to TRBD1. This CDR3 has 16 residues. Per the germline V gene, CDR1 is SGHDN and CDR2 is FVKESK. The V gene end was trimmed by 4 bases and the J gene end by 5 bases; junction bases not matched to a gene: 13. CDR3 protein: CASSPQRQGYGTEAFF. CDR3 nucleotides: TGTGCCAGCAGCCCCCAACGACAGGGTTACGGAACTGAAGCTTTCTTT.

V usage is TRBV29-1 and J usage is TRBJ2-1, with D perhaps being TRBD1 or TRBD2 (5 bases each). Trimming removed 5 bases from V and 0 bases from J, with 11 bases in between. The germline V gene has CDR1 SQVTM and CDR2 ANQGSEA. The CDR3 has 14 amino acids. The CDR3 protein is CSVPRDGSYNEQFF. For the CDR3, the DNA is TGCAGCGTTCCTCGGGACGGCTCCTACAATGAGCAGTTCTTC.

CDR3 residues: CASSRRGMYNEQFF. For the CDR3, the DNA is TGTGCCAGCAGCCGTAGGGGGATGTACAATGAGCAGTTCTTC. The chain links TRBV6-5 to TRBJ2-1, with a tentative D call TRBD1 (6 bases). Trimming removed 6 bases at V and 4 bases at J, with 13 bases between. Germline CDR1 reads MNHEY; CDR2 reads SVGAGI. CDR3 length: 14 residues.